Given below is one T cell receptor beta chain in context. Its antigen is currently unknown. The data derive from a study of long-term antiretroviral therapy in people with HIV. Researchers ran immunoSEQ v3.0 at survey level. Assay: immunoSEQ multiplex PCR; the TCRdb copy retains only in-frame clones and omits some. Of around 25,000 clones in the sample, 95% were seen once. The CDR3 is 15 amino acids. In germline, CDR1 is MDHEN, CDR2 SYDVKM. Trimming stripped 5 bases from V and 2 bases from J, with 16 bases between. Findings and caveats of the study: HIV repertoires covered narrower CDR3 length ranges than controls did. Dominating the repertoire at all time points were the clones that expanded before ART.

The material was unsorted PBMCs, obtained around 5 years after starting antiretroviral therapy. This chain links TRBV28 with TRBJ2-7; possibly TRBD2 for D (7 bases). The receptor was isolated from a woman in her 50s with HIV. CDR3 in DNA: TGTGCCAGCAGTCCGGAGGGGGGGCAACCCTACGAGCAGTACTTC. Its protein product is CASSPEGGQPYEQYF.